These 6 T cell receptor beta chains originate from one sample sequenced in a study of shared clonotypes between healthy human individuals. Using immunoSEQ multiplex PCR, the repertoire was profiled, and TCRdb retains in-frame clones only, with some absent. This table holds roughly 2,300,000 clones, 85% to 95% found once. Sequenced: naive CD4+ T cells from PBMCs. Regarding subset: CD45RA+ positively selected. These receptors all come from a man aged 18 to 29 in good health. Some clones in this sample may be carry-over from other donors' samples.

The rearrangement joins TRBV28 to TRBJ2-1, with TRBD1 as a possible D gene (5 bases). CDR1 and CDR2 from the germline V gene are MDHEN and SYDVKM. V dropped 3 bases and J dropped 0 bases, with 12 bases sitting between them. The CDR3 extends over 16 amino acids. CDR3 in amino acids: CASSFLTASSYNEQFF. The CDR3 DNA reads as TGTGCCAGCAGTTTTCTGACAGCGAGCTCCTACAATGAGCAGTTCTTC.

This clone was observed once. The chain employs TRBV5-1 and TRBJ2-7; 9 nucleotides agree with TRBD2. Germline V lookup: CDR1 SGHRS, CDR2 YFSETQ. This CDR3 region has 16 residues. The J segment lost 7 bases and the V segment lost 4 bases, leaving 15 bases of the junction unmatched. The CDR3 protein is CASSPVSGGPTGEQYF. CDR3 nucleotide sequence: TGCGCCAGCAGCCCCGTTAGCGGGGGTCCTACAGGGGAGCAGTACTTC.

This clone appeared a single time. The CDR3 bases are TGCAGCGTTCGCCCGAAGTCCGGAGATACGCAGTATTTT. Protein sequence: CSVRPKSGDTQYF. The gene calls are TRBV29-1 and TRBJ2-3; D is undetermined. The V and J ends lost 5 bases and 5 bases respectively, with 14 bases between them. The CDR3 has 13 residues. The V gene's germline CDR1 is SQVTM and CDR2 ANQGSEA.

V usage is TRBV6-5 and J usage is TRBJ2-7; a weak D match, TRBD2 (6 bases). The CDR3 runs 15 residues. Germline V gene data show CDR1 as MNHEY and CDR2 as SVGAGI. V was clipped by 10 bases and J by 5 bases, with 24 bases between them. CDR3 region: CATKGHWGDGNEQYF. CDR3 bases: TGTGCCACAAAGGGGCATTGGGGGGATGGAAACGAGCAGTACTTC.

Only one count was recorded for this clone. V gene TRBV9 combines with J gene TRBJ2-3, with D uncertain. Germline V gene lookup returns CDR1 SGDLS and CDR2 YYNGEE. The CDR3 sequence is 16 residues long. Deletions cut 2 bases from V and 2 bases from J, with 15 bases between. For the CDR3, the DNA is TGTGCCAGCAGCGTCGCAGGAGTTACTAACACAGATACGCAGTATTTT. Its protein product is CASSVAGVTNTDTQYF.

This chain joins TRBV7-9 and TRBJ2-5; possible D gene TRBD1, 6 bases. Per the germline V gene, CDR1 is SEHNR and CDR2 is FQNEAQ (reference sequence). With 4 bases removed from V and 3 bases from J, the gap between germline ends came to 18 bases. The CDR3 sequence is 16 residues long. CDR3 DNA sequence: TGTGCCAGCAGCTATACCACGGGGCAGGGGAAAGAGACCCAGTACTTC. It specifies CASSYTTGQGKETQYF.